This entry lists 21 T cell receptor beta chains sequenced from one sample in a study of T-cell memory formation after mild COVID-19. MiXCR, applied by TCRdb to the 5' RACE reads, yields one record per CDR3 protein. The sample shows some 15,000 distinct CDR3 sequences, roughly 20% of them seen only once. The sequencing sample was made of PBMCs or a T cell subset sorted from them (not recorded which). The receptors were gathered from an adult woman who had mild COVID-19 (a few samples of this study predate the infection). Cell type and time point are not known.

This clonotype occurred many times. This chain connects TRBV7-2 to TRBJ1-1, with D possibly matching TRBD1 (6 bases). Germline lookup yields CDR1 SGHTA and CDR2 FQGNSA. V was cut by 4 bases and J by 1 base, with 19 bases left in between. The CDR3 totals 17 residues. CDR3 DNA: TGTGCCAGCAGCTCGGGAAGCAGGGGTGACGGGAACACTGAAGCTTTCTTT. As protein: CASSSGSRGDGNTEAFF.

In nucleotides, the CDR3 is TGTGCCAGCAGCGACCCCCTGGTCATGCCCGGGGGTGAGCAGTTCTTC. Amino acid sequence: CASSDPLVMPGGEQFF. The J gene is TRBJ2-1, the V gene TRBV9, with D tentatively TRBD2 (6 bases). The CDR3 extends over 16 amino acids. Per germline, CDR1 SGDLS and CDR2 YYNGEE. V gave up 3 bases and J gave up 9 bases, with 22 bases separating them.

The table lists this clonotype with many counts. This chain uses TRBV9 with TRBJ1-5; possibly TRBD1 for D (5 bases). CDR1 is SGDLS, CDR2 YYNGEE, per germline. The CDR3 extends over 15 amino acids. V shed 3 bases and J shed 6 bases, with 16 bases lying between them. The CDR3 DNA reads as TGTGCCAGCAGCGCGCGGGATTGGGACGGTCAGCCCCAGCATTTT. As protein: CASSARDWDGQPQHF. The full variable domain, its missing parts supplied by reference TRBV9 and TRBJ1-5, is DSGVTQTPKHLITATGQRVTLRCSPRSGDLSVYWYQQSLDQGLQFLIQYYNGEERAKGNILERFSAQQFPDLHSELNLSSLELGDSALYFCASSARDWDGQPQHFGDGTRLSIL.

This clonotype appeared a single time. In DNA, the CDR3 is TGCGCCAGCAGCAGAGCCGGGACAGGGGTTGTCGAGACCCAGTACTTC. It encodes CASSRAGTGVVETQYF. This chain links TRBV5-1 with TRBJ2-5; 10 bases are a match to TRBD1. The CDR3 runs to 16 residues. The germline gives CDR1 SGHRS, CDR2 YFSETQ. The V and J ends lost 4 bases and 5 bases, in that order; junction bases with no gene match: 11.

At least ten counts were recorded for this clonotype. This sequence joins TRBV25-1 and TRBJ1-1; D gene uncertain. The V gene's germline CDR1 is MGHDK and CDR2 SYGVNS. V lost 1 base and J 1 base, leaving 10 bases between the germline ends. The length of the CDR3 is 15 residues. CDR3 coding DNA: TGTGCCAGCAGTGAATCCCCCCAGACGAACACTGAAGCTTTCTTT. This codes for CASSESPQTNTEAFF.

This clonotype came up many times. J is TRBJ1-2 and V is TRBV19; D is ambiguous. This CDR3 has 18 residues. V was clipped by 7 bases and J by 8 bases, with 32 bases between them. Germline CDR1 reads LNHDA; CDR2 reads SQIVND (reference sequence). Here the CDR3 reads CASISIPLGRPPLGGYTF. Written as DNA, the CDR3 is TGTGCCAGTATCTCTATCCCACTGGGAAGGCCTCCTTTGGGGGGCTACACCTTC.

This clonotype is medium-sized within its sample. The chain's CDR3 is CASSPGTFLLGELFF. CDR3 nucleotide sequence: TGTGCCAGTAGTCCCGGGACTTTCTTACTCGGGGAGCTGTTTTTT. V and J are TRBV19 and TRBJ2-2; perhaps TRBD2 as D (6 bases). The V gene's germline CDR1 is LNHDA and CDR2 SQIVND (reference sequence). V was trimmed by 5 bases and J by 7 bases, leaving 17 bases between them. The CDR3 extends over 15 amino acids.

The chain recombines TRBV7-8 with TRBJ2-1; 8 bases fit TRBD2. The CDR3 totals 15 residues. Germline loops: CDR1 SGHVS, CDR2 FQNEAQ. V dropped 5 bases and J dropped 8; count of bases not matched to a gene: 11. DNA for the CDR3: TGTGCCAGCAGCCTCTACGGTCGGGAGGGAGATGAGCAGTTCTTC. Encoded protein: CASSLYGREGDEQFF.

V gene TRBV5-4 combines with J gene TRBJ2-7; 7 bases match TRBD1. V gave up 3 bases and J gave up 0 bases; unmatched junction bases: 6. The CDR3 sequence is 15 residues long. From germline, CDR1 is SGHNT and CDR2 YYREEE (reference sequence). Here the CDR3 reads CASSSRTGTSYEQYF. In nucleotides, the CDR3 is TGTGCCAGCAGCTCAAGGACAGGTACCTCCTACGAGCAGTACTTC.

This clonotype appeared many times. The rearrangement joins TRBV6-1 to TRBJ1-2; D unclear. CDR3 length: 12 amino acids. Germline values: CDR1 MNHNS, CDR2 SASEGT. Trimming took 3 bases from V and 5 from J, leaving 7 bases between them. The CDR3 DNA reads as TGTGCCAGCAGTGATCCGGATTATGGCTACACCTTC. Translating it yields CASSDPDYGYTF.

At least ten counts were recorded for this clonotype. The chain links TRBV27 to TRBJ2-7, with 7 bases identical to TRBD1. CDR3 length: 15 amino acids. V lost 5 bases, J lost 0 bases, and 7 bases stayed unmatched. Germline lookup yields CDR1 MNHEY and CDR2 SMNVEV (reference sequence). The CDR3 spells CASSLRQGRSYEQYF. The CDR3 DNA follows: TGTGCCAGCAGTCTCCGACAGGGACGCTCCTACGAGCAGTACTTC.

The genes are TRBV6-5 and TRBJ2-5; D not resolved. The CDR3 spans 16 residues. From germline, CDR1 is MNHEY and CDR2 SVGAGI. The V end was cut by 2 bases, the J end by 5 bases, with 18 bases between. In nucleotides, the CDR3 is TGTGCCAGCAGTTACAAGCTGCGTGACGTCCGGGAGACCCAGTACTTC. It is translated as CASSYKLRDVRETQYF.

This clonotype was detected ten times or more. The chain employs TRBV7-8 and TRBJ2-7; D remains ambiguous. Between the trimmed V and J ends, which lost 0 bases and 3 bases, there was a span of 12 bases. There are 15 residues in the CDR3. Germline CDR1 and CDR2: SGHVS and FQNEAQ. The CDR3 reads CASSLARLGSYEQYF. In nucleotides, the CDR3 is TGTGCCAGCAGCTTAGCCCGGTTGGGTAGCTACGAGCAGTACTTC.

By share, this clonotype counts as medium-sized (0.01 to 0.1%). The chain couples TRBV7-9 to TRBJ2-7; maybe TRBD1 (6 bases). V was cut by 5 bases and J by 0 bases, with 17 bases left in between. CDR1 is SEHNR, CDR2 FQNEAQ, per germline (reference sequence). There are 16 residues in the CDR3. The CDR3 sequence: CASSPRGTTDSYEQYF. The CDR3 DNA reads TGTGCCAGCAGCCCCAGAGGGACAACCGACTCCTACGAGCAGTACTTC.

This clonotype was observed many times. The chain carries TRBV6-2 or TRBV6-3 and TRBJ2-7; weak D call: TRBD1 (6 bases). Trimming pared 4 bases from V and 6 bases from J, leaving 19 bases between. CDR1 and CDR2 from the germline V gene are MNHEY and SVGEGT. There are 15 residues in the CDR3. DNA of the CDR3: TGTGCCAGCAGTTTATTAGGGGGATCCTCAAGCGAGCAGTACTTC. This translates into CASSLLGGSSSEQYF.

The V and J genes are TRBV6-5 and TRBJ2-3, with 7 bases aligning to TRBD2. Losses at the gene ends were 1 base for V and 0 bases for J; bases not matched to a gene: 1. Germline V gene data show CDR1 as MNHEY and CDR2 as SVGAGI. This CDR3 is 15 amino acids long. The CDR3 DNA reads TGTGCCAGCAGTTACTTGGGGGGGAGCACAGATACGCAGTATTTT. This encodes CASSYLGGSTDTQYF.

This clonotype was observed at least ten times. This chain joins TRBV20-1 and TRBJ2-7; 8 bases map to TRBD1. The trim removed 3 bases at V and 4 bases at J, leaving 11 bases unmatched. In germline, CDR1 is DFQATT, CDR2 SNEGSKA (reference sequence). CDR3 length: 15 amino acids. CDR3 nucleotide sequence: TGCAGTGCTAGGGACAGGGAAAGAAAGAGTTACGAGCAGTACTTC. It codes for CSARDRERKSYEQYF.

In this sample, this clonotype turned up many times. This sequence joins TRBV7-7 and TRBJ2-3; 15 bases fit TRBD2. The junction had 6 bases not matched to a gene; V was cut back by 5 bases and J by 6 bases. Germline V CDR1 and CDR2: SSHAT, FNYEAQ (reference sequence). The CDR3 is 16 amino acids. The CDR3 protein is CASSPGTSGGLDTQYF. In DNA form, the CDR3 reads TGTGCCAGCAGCCCCGGGACTAGCGGGGGGTTGGATACGCAGTATTTT. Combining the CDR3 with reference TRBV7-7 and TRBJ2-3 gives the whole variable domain GAGVSQSPRYKVTKRGQDVTLRCDPISSHATLYWYQQALGQGPEFLTYFNYEAQPDKSGLPSDRFSAERPEGSISTLTIQRTEQRDSAMYRCASSPGTSGGLDTQYFGPGTRLTVL.

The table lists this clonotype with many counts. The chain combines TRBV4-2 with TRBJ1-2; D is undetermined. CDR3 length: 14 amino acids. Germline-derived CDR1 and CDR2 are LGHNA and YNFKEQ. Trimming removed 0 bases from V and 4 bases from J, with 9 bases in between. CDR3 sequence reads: CASSQDTSFYGYTF. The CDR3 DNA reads TGTGCCAGCAGCCAAGATACGAGTTTCTATGGCTACACCTTC.

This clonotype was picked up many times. CDR3 bases: TGCAGTGCCGTCCTCGGGAGGAGTGTCCAGTCTAGCACAGATACGCAGTATTTT. Amino acid sequence: CSAVLGRSVQSSTDTQYF. This chain connects TRBV20-1 to TRBJ2-3, with 7 bases fitting TRBD2. CDR1 and CDR2 from the germline V gene are DFQATT and SNEGSKA (reference sequence). V shed 6 bases and J 0 bases; nucleotides not matched to a gene: 18. The CDR3 length is 18 residues.

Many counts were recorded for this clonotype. The CDR3 DNA reads TGTGCCAGCAGCTCGGGACCGAGTGATGATGAGCAGTTCTTC. Translating it yields CASSSGPSDDEQFF. The chain links TRBV5-4 to TRBJ2-1; possibly TRBD1 or TRBD2 for D (5 bases each). The germline V gene encodes CDR1 SGHNT and CDR2 YYREEE (reference sequence). Trimming took off 3 bases at V and 8 bases at J, with 15 bases between the two ends. This CDR3 is built from 14 residues.